Shown below are 11 T cell receptor beta chains from a single sample sequenced in a study of response to subunit inactivated influenza vaccine. TCRdb analysed the RT-PCR reads with MiXCR anew, one entry per CDR3 protein. The sample includes 450,000 to 500,000 distinct CDR3 sequences, around 9.9% of them seen just once. The sample in question was PBMCs from blood, obtained 45 days after vaccination. Every receptor here comes from a man between 50 and 59 years old who received an inactivated influenza vaccine.

Turning to this clonotype: This may be a read error: a much more frequent sequence differs by one nucleotide. V is TRBV27 and J is TRBJ2-7, with 9 bases fitting TRBD2. V shed 9 bases, J shed 3 bases, and the junction held 6 bases outside the gene matches. CDR1 MNHEY and CDR2 SMNVEV come from the germline V gene (reference sequence). The CDR3 spans 13 residues. CDR3 protein: CASLDSGGYEQYF. The CDR3 DNA reads TGTGCCAGTCTTGATAGCGGGGGCTACGAGCAGTACTTC.

This clonotype was seen ten or more times. V is TRBV29-1 and J is TRBJ2-7; possibly TRBD2 for D (6 bases). Trimming removed 4 bases from V and 3 bases from J, with 10 bases in between. CDR3 length: 12 residues. Germline loops: CDR1 SQVTM, CDR2 ANQGSEA. CDR3 DNA: TGCAGCGTTGGGAGCGGGCTCTACGAGCAGTACTTC. Amino acid sequence: CSVGSGLYEQYF.

This clonotype has only a few counts. The V gene is TRBV5-1, the J gene TRBJ2-5; 8 bases map to TRBD1. Germline CDR1 and CDR2: SGHRS and YFSETQ. The V gene end was trimmed by 6 bases and the J gene end by 3 bases; junction bases not matched to a gene: 13. The CDR3 extends over 16 amino acids. The CDR3 is CASKEPGGAVKETQYF. In DNA form, the CDR3 reads TGCGCCAGCAAAGAACCAGGGGGCGCGGTAAAAGAGACCCAGTACTTC.

The rearrangement links TRBV11-2 to TRBJ1-5; D is uncertain. With 1 base removed from V and 7 bases from J, the gap between germline ends came to 8 bases. The CDR3 extends over 13 amino acids. CDR1 is SGHAT, CDR2 FQNNGV, per germline. CDR3 loop: CASSLGQQQPQHF. CDR3 nucleotide sequence: TGTGCCAGCAGCTTAGGTCAGCAACAGCCCCAGCATTTT.

The chain links TRBV7-9 to TRBJ2-1, with 9 bases that match TRBD2. There are 16 residues in the CDR3. V lost 5 bases, J lost 0 bases, and 5 bases stayed unmatched. The germline V gene encodes CDR1 SEHNR and CDR2 FQNEAQ (reference sequence). CDR3 nucleotides: TGTGCCAGCAGCCCCATAGCGGGGGTCTCCTACAATGAGCAGTTCTTC. Translation: CASSPIAGVSYNEQFF.

This clonotype turned up a few times. The V call is TRBV28, the J call TRBJ1-4; 9 nucleotides line up with TRBD1. The CDR3 has 15 amino acids. Germline V gene lookup returns CDR1 MDHEN and CDR2 SYDVKM. The V and J ends lost 6 bases and 7 bases, in that order; junction bases with no gene match: 9. CDR3: CASRGLGTGSEKLFF. In DNA, the CDR3 is TGTGCCAGCAGGGGACTCGGGACAGGGAGTGAAAAACTGTTTTTT.

This clonotype was seen more than once but under ten times. The rearrangement uses TRBV5-1 and TRBJ2-7; no reliable D call. The CDR3 length is 13 residues. The germline V gene encodes CDR1 SGHRS and CDR2 YFSETQ. V was trimmed by 2 bases and J by 6 bases, leaving 12 bases between them. This CDR3 reads CASSFVGTVEQYF. Written as DNA, the CDR3 is TGCGCCAGCAGCTTTGTAGGCACGGTCGAGCAGTACTTC.

CDR3 bases: TGTGCCAGCAGCTTAGTTGGGACAGGATCGGACAATGAGCAGTTCTTC. It codes for CASSLVGTGSDNEQFF. The gene calls are TRBV7-2 and TRBJ2-1; 8 bases align to TRBD1. This CDR3 has 16 residues. Germline-derived CDR1 and CDR2 are SGHTA and FQGNSA. V shed 1 base and J 5 bases; nucleotides not matched to a gene: 7.

A note on this clonotype: One end of the junction is discordant with germline, which a read error may explain. The chain links TRBV12-3 or TRBV12-4 to TRBJ2-1; 8 nucleotides agree with TRBD1. The CDR3 length is 14 residues. The CDR3 loop is CASSPGTGPGLRVF. CDR3 sequence (DNA): TGTGCCAGCAGCCCCGGGACAGGCCCGGGACTTAGGGTCTTC.

This clonotype was seen many times. This chain uses TRBV24-1 with TRBJ2-5; perhaps TRBD1 as D (7 bases). This CDR3 is built from 17 residues. Germline CDR1 reads KGHDR; CDR2 reads SFDVKD. V lost 7 bases, J lost 1 base, and 21 bases lay in between. For the CDR3, the DNA is TGTGCCACCAGCAAGGGGGGCAGGGGGTTCCTCCAAGAGACCCAGTACTTC. Translated: CATSKGGRGFLQETQYF.

This clonotype was picked up many times. This sequence joins TRBV20-1 and TRBJ2-2; the D is unclear. Germline CDR1 reads DFQATT; CDR2 reads SNEGSKA (reference sequence). The CDR3 length is 13 residues. V was cut by 3 bases and J by 1 base, with 6 bases left in between. The CDR3 DNA is TGCAGTGCTAGGTTCGAGAACACCGGGGAGCTGTTTTTT. This encodes CSARFENTGELFF.